The next 25 T cell receptor beta chains were all read from a single sample in a study of human T cells and chemical hapten exposure. TCRdb processed the RACE reads anew with MiXCR; each CDR3 protein has one entry. The profile shows tens of thousands of distinct CDR3 sequences, around 13% of them singletons. Time point noted: patch test 3, about 24 weeks after DPC sensitization. Treatment denoted: therapeutic diphenylcyclopropenone sensitization with weekly scalp DPC. Sequenced here: whole blood, sampled in connection with sensitization to the hapten diphenylcyclopropenone (DPC). The source is a woman between 45 and 60 years old with alopecia areata. Some clones in this sample may be carry-over from other donors' samples.

This clonotype was seen just once. This sequence joins TRBV20-1 and TRBJ2-7; 9 nucleotides agree with TRBD1. Unmatched junction bases numbered 9, after V lost 6 bases and J lost 3 bases. Looked up from germline, CDR1 is DFQATT and CDR2 is SNEGSKA (reference sequence). This CDR3 contains 14 residues. This CDR3 is CSAPQTGGHYEQYF. The DNA of the CDR3 is TGCAGTGCCCCTCAGACAGGGGGACACTACGAGCAGTACTTC.

The table lists this clonotype with many counts. The gene calls are TRBV18 and TRBJ2-1, with D tentatively TRBD1 (5 bases). CDR3 length: 17 residues. The germline V gene encodes CDR1 KGHSH and CDR2 LQKENI. Trimming removed 2 bases from V and 5 bases from J, with 19 bases in between. The CDR3, as DNA: TGTGCCAGCTCACCAGTTTTTCCTGGCAGGGATAACAATGAGCAGTTCTTC. Its protein product is CASSPVFPGRDNNEQFF.

The chain uses TRBV5-1 and TRBJ2-2, with a weak D call TRBD2 (5 bases). The V gene lost 2 bases and the J gene lost 4 bases, with 9 bases spanning the gap. This CDR3 contains 14 residues. Germline CDR1 is SGHRS and CDR2 is YFSETQ. CDR3 nucleotides: TGCGCCAGCAGCTTAGGACTCGGCACCGGGGAGCTGTTTTTT. This codes for CASSLGLGTGELFF.

The V gene is TRBV19, the J gene TRBJ2-1; 13 nucleotides agree with TRBD2. CDR1 is LNHDA and CDR2 is SQIVND in the germline V gene (reference sequence). This CDR3 comprises 17 residues. The J segment lost 6 bases and the V segment lost 3 bases, leaving 8 bases of the junction unmatched. The CDR3, as DNA: TGTGCCAGTAGTATGGGACTAGCGGGACCTTTAGCCAATGAGCAGTTCTTC. This translates into CASSMGLAGPLANEQFF.

The table lists this clonotype with a few counts. This chain links TRBV9 with TRBJ2-7; D might be TRBD1 (5 bases). Germline V gene lookup returns CDR1 SGDLS and CDR2 YYNGEE. The CDR3 is 14 amino acids. V was cut by 0 bases and J by 2 bases, with 9 bases left in between. The CDR3 coding sequence is TGTGCCAGCAGCGTAGACAGGATGACCTACGAGCAGTACTTC. It codes for CASSVDRMTYEQYF.

This clonotype occurred many times. V is TRBV5-1 and J is TRBJ1-1; no clear D. The CDR3 has 13 residues. The V gene's germline CDR1 is SGHRS and CDR2 YFSETQ. The V and J ends lost 0 bases and 8 bases respectively, with 11 bases between them. The DNA of the CDR3 is TGCGCCAGCAGCTTGGGCACGAAGGAAGAAGCTTTCTTT. It encodes CASSLGTKEEAFF. Variable domain in full (rest from reference TRBV5-1 and TRBJ1-1): KAGVTQTPRYLIKTRGQQVTLSCSPISGHRSVSWYQQTPGQGLQFLFEYFSETQRNKGNFPGRFSGRQFSNSRSEMNVSTLELGDSALYLCASSLGTKEEAFFGQGTRLTVV.

This clonotype came up a few times. The rearrangement uses TRBV20-1 and TRBJ2-7; TRBD2 agrees at 10 bases. V lost 6 bases to trimming and J lost 2 bases; unmatched junction nucleotides: 10. The CDR3 length is 15 residues. Germline V gene data show CDR1 as DFQATT and CDR2 as SNEGSKA (reference sequence). DNA of the CDR3: TGCAGTGCAATAAAAGCGGGAGGGCTTCCCTACGAGCAGTACTTC. Translated: CSAIKAGGLPYEQYF.

This clonotype was found once. With a much larger clone just one base away, this may be a read error. The chain employs TRBV5-1 and TRBJ2-3; the D gene is possibly TRBD1 (5 bases). Germline lookup yields CDR1 SGHRS and CDR2 YFSETQ. V lost 4 bases to trimming and J lost 4 bases, with 22 bases between them. The CDR3 runs 17 residues. Here the CDR3 reads CASSPLSTRVGPDTQYF. The CDR3 coding sequence is TGCGCCAGCAGCCCACTCTCCACCAGGGTTGGACCAGATACGCAGTATTTT.

As regards this clonotype: With a much larger clone just one base away, this may be a read error. The genes are TRBV27 and TRBJ2-1; 9 nucleotides line up with TRBD1. This CDR3 is 14 amino acids long. The trim removed 10 bases at V and 9 bases at J, leaving 13 bases unmatched. CDR1 and CDR2 (germline): MNHEY, SMNVEV (reference sequence). CDR3 nucleotides: TGTGCCAACAGACGGGACAGGGTGATTCGTGAGCAGTTCTTC. Its protein is CANRRDRVIREQFF.

The chain carries TRBV7-9 and TRBJ2-3; TRBD2 aligns across 8 bases. This CDR3 comprises 15 residues. V was pared by 4 bases and J by 1 base, with 4 bases of the junction left unmatched. Germline values: CDR1 SEHNR, CDR2 FQNEAQ (reference sequence). DNA of the CDR3: TGTGCCAGCAGCTGGGGTAGCGGGGGCACAGATACGCAGTATTTT. It yields the protein CASSWGSGGTDTQYF.

The rearrangement joins TRBV20-1 to TRBJ2-3; 7 bases agree with TRBD2. This CDR3 is built from 15 residues. Trimming removed 7 bases from V and 5 bases from J; junction bases left unmatched: 15. CDR1 and CDR2 (germline): DFQATT, SNEGSKA (reference sequence). The CDR3 bases are TGCAGTGTTCAGAGGGTGGCGGGAGTGGGAGATACGCAGTATTTT. It specifies CSVQRVAGVGDTQYF.

The chain joins TRBV21-1 to TRBJ2-5; TRBD1, as called in the table, went unchecked against the DNA. TRBV21-1 is noted as a pseudogene. The CDR3 has 14 residues. The CDR3 protein is CASSKQGGLETQYF. CDR3 nucleotides: TGTGCCAGCAGCAAACAGGGGGGTCTTGAGACCCAGTACTTC.

This clonotype was detected many times. The rearrangement links TRBV7-6 to TRBJ2-7; TRBD2 matches at 10 bases. V lost 4 bases to trimming and J lost 6 bases; unmatched junction nucleotides: 6. The length of the CDR3 is 14 residues. The germline V gene encodes CDR1 SGHVS and CDR2 FNYEAQ. The CDR3 protein is CASSSSSGSVEQYF. The CDR3 DNA sequence: TGTGCCAGCAGCTCGTCTAGCGGGAGTGTCGAGCAGTACTTC.

By share of the sample, this clonotype is medium-sized. J is TRBJ2-5 and V is TRBV2; TRBD2 is a possible D gene (5 bases). Germline loops: CDR1 SNHLY, CDR2 FYNNEI. This CDR3 contains 15 residues. V shed 3 bases and J shed 1 base, with 12 bases lying between them. The CDR3 loop reads CASSDGLSFQETQYF. The CDR3 DNA sequence: TGTGCCAGCAGTGATGGACTGTCTTTCCAAGAGACCCAGTACTTC.

The sample holds many counts of this clonotype. The chain uses TRBV3-1 and TRBJ2-1; D is unresolved. This CDR3 has 15 residues. V was clipped by 3 bases and J by 3 bases, with 12 bases between them. Per germline, CDR1 LGHDT and CDR2 YNNKEL (reference sequence). CDR3 DNA sequence: TGTGCCAGCAGCCAGACTGGCGGTGGCTACAATGAGCAGTTCTTC. This encodes CASSQTGGGYNEQFF.

This clonotype was detected many times. The CDR3 protein is CASSQNVLIPSEAFF. The CDR3 DNA follows: TGTGCCAGCAGCCAAAATGTTCTCATTCCTTCTGAAGCTTTCTTT. The chain joins TRBV3-1 to TRBJ1-1; D not resolved. The CDR3 totals 15 residues. Germline lookup yields CDR1 LGHDT and CDR2 YNNKEL (reference sequence). V dropped 2 bases and J dropped 6 bases, with 16 bases sitting between them.

This clonotype was counted ten times or more. J is TRBJ2-6 and V is TRBV7-9; a weak D match, TRBD1 (5 bases). This CDR3 region has 16 residues. Germline CDR1 and CDR2: SEHNR and FQNEAQ (reference sequence). The ends were cut back, 3 bases at V and 2 bases at J, with 11 bases in the middle. CDR3 DNA sequence: TGTGCCAGCAGCTTTTGGACAAGCCCTGGGGCCAACGTCCTGACTTTC. This translates into CASSFWTSPGANVLTF. Together with reference TRBV7-9 and TRBJ2-6, the CDR3 gives the full variable domain: DTGVSQNPRHKITKRGQNVTFRCDPISEHNRLYWYRQTLGQGPEFLTYFQNEAQLEKSRLLSDRFSAERPKGSFSTLEIQRTEQGDSAMYLCASSFWTSPGANVLTFGAGSRLTVL.

The chain employs TRBV7-2 and TRBJ1-3; D uncertain. Looked up from germline, CDR1 is SGHTA and CDR2 is FQGNSA. Trimming shortened V by 0 bases and J by 7 bases, and 7 bases separated the two germline ends. The CDR3 is made up of 13 amino acids. This chain's CDR3 is CASSLATTNTIYF. The CDR3 nucleotides read TGTGCCAGCAGCTTAGCAACAACGAACACCATATATTTT.

In this sample, this clonotype turned up a few times. This sequence joins TRBV18 and TRBJ1-2; D perhaps matches TRBD1 (5 bases). V gave up 3 bases and J gave up 8 bases, with 7 bases separating them. Germline lookup yields CDR1 KGHSH and CDR2 LQKENI. The CDR3 contains 11 residues. The CDR3 spells CASSPGTGYTF. For the CDR3, the DNA is TGTGCCAGCTCACCTGGGACGGGCTACACCTTC.

The J gene is TRBJ1-3, the V gene TRBV30; weak D call: TRBD1 (6 bases). Per the germline V gene, CDR1 is GTSNPN and CDR2 is SVGIG (reference sequence). This CDR3 comprises 15 residues. Trimming took 0 bases from V and 2 from J, leaving 11 bases between them. This chain's CDR3 is CAWSVSPGAGNTIYF. The CDR3 bases are TGTGCCTGGAGTGTAAGCCCAGGGGCTGGAAACACCATATATTTT.

This clonotype was counted ten times or more. The rearrangement uses TRBV29-1 and TRBJ1-2; 8 nucleotides align to TRBD1. V was pared by 3 bases and J by 5 bases, with 8 bases of the junction left unmatched. Germline lookup yields CDR1 SQVTM and CDR2 ANQGSEA. This CDR3 has 14 amino acids. The CDR3 DNA is TGCAGCGTTGAGAGTCAGGGGGCTCTATATGGCTACACCTTC. Amino acids: CSVESQGALYGYTF.

The J gene is TRBJ1-4, the V gene TRBV20-1, with D perhaps TRBD1 (5 bases). CDR1 is DFQATT and CDR2 is SNEGSKA in the germline V gene (reference sequence). The CDR3 totals 15 residues. V was pared by 0 bases and J by 7 bases, with 15 bases between. The chain's CDR3 is CSARDRQGIPEKLFF. As DNA, the CDR3 is TGCAGTGCTAGAGATCGGCAGGGTATACCTGAAAAACTGTTTTTT.

The gene calls are TRBV10-1 and TRBJ1-1; no clear D. The CDR3 is made up of 17 amino acids. Germline V CDR1 and CDR2: WNHNN, SYGVQD (reference sequence). V lost 2 bases and J 1 base, leaving 17 bases between the germline ends. The CDR3 nucleotides are TGCGCCAGCAGTGAGAATATCTTTGGAGCGGGGAACACTGAAGCTTTCTTT. It specifies CASSENIFGAGNTEAFF.

J is TRBJ2-7 and V is TRBV5-6; TRBD2 matches at 7 bases. The V gene end was trimmed by 4 bases and the J gene end by 2 bases; junction bases not matched to a gene: 9. This CDR3 is built from 15 residues. The germline V gene has CDR1 SGHDT and CDR2 YYEEEE. The CDR3 protein is CASSTSTSEPYEQYF. The CDR3 coding sequence is TGTGCCAGCAGCACCTCTACTAGCGAGCCCTACGAGCAGTACTTC. The whole variable domain, filled in from reference TRBV5-6 and TRBJ2-7, reads DAGVTQSPTHLIKTRGQQVTLRCSPKSGHDTVSWYQQALGQGPQFIFQYYEEEERQRGNFPDRFSGHQFPNYSSELNVNALLLGDSALYLCASSTSTSEPYEQYFGPGTRLTVT.

This clonotype turned up a few times. The chain combines TRBV11-2 with TRBJ1-1; the D gene is possibly TRBD1 (6 bases). Germline loops: CDR1 SGHAT, CDR2 FQNNGV. The CDR3 length is 17 residues. V gave up 3 bases and J gave up 0 bases, with 17 bases separating them. The CDR3 bases are TGTGCCAGCAGCTTGAGCTTCGGGGGCCTCGTGAACACTGAAGCTTTCTTT. Its protein is CASSLSFGGLVNTEAFF. Together with reference TRBV11-2 and TRBJ1-1, the CDR3 gives the full variable domain: EAGVAQSPRYKIIEKRQSVAFWCNPISGHATLYWYQQILGQGPKLLIQFQNNGVVDDSQLPKDRFSAERLKGVDSTLKIQPAKLEDSAVYLCASSLSFGGLVNTEAFFGQGTRLTVV.